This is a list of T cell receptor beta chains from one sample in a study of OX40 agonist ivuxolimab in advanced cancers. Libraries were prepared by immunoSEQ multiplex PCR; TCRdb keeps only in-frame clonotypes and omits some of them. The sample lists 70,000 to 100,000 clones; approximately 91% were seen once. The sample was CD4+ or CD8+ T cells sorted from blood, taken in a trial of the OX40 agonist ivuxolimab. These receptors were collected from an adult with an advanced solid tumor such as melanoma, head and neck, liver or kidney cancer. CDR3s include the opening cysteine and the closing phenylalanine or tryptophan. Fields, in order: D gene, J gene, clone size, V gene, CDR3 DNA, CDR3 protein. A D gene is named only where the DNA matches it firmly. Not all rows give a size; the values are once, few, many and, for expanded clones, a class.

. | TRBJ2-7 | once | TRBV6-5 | TGTGCCAGCAGTTACTCGTCCGGGCGACACTACGAGCAGTACTTC | CASSYSSGRHYEQYF
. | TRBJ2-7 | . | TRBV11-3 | TGTGCCAGCAGCTTAGACTACGAGCAGTACTTC | CASSLDYEQYF
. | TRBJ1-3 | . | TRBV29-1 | TGCAGCGCCGGGCAGGGGAGACTAGAAAACACCATATATTTT | CSAGQGRLENTIYF
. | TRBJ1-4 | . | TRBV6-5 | TGTGCCAGCAGTTACGGGGAGGGGGGGAGTGAAAAACTGTTTTTT | CASSYGEGGSEKLFF
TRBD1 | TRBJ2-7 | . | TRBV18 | TGTGCCAGCTCACCCCCCGGGACAGGGACCTACGAGCAGTACTTC | CASSPPGTGTYEQYF
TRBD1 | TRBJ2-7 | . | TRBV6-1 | TGTGCCAGCAGTCCCGGGACAGGGCCCTACGAGCAGTACTTC | CASSPGTGPYEQYF
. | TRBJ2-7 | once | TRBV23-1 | TGCGCCAGCAGTCGCGGCCGGGGCGAGCAGTACTTC | CASSRGRGEQYF
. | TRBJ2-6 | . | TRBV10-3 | TGTGCCATCAGTGAAGGGGGTAATGGGGCCAACGTCCTGACTTTC | CAISEGGNGANVLTF
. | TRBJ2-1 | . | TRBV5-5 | TGTGCCAGCAGGGCCGGGACTCGGAACAATGAGCAGTTCTTC | CASRAGTRNNEQFF
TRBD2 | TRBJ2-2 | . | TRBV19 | TGTGCCAGTAGTCTATACTTTAGCGGGAGTTTCTCCGGGGAGCTGTTTTTT | CASSLYFSGSFSGELFF
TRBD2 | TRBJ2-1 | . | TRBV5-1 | TGCGCCAGCAGCTCAACAATAGCGGGAGGGCCAGTTGAGCAGTTCTTC | CASSSTIAGGPVEQFF
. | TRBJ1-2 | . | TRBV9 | TGTGCCAGCAGCGTAGTGACGTATGGCTACACCTTC | CASSVVTYGYTF
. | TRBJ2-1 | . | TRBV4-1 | TGCGCCAGCAGCCAAGAGGGACAATCCTACAATGAGCAGTTCTTC | CASSQEGQSYNEQFF
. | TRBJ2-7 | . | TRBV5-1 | TGCGCCAGCAGCTTAGGACAAGGCCTCTACGAGCAGTACTTC | CASSLGQGLYEQYF
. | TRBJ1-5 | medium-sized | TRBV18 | TGTGCCAGCTCACAGGAATTCGGCAATCAGCCCCAGCATTTT | CASSQEFGNQPQHF
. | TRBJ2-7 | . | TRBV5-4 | TGTGCCAGCAGCTTGGAAAACAGAGCCTACGAGCAGTACTTC | CASSLENRAYEQYF
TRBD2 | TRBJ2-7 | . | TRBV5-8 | TGTGCCAGCAGCCCGGGGGGACTAGCGGGTCCCACCTACGAGCAGTACTTC | CASSPGGLAGPTYEQYF
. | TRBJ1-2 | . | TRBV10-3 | TGTGCCATCAGGGACACAGGCAACCTCTATGGCTACACCTTC | CAIRDTGNLYGYTF
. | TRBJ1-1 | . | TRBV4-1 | TGCGCCAGCAGCCTAAACCCGGATACAGGGCCCACTGAAGCTTTCTTT | CASSLNPDTGPTEAFF
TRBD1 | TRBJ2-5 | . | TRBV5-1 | TGCGCCAGCAGCTCAGGGGACAGGGGGCCGGAGACCCAGTACTTC | CASSSGDRGPETQYF
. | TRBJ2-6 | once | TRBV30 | TGTGCCTGGAGTGTACATTCAGGGACTGGGGCCAACGTCCTGACTTTC | CAWSVHSGTGANVLTF
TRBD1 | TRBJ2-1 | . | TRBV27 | TGTGCCAGCAGTTTAGGTCTGGGACAGGGGAAAAATGAGCAGTTCTTC | CASSLGLGQGKNEQFF
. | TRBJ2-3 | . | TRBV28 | TGTGCCAGCGGATTAGCAGACAGCACAGATACGCAGTATTTT | CASGLADSTDTQYF
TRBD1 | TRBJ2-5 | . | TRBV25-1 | TGTGCCAGCAGTGAATCACAGGGGATAAGAACGGGCCAGTACTTC | CASSESQGIRTGQYF
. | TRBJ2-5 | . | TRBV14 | TGTGCCAGCACCGGGCGCGACTCACCAGAGACCCAGTACTTC | CASTGRDSPETQYF
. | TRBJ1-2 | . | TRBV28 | TGTGCCAGCGGAAGGGTTCCCTATGGCTACACCTTC | CASGRVPYGYTF
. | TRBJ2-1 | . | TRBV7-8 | TGTGCCAGCAAACTAGGGCCCCAATTTGAGCAGTTCTTC | CASKLGPQFEQFF
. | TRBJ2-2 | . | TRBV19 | TGTGCCAGTAGAACCCGCGGGGGCGGGACCGGGGAGCTGTTTTTT | CASRTRGGGTGELFF
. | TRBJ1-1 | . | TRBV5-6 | TGTGCCAGCAGCTTGGGCAGGGTGAAAACTGAAGCTTTCTTT | CASSLGRVKTEAFF
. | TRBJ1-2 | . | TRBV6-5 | TGTGCCAGCAGTTACTCTCGGACACCTCCTAACTATGGCTACACCTTC | CASSYSRTPPNYGYTF
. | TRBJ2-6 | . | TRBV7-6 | TGTGCCAGCAGCTTAGGTTTCCAGGGATCTGGGGCCAACGTCCTGACTTTC | CASSLGFQGSGANVLTF
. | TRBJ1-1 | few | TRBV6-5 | TGTGCCAGCAGTTACGGGGGATTCACTGAAGCTTTCTTT | CASSYGGFTEAFF
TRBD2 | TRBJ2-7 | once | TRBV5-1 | TGCGCCAGCGGTCCTAGCGGGAGGATCCACGAGCAGTACTTC | CASGPSGRIHEQYF
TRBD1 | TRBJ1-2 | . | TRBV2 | TGTGCCAGCAGTACCGGGACAGGGGTTGATGGCTACACCTTC | CASSTGTGVDGYTF
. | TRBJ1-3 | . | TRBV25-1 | TGTGCCAGCAGTGAATCAGGCAAGCCTGGAAACACCATATATTTT | CASSESGKPGNTIYF
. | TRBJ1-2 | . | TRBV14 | TGTGCCAGCATTTCGACAGGCGGAGATGGCTACACCTTC | CASISTGGDGYTF
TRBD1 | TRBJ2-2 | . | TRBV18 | TGTGCCAGCTCACTGACAGGGACGAACACCGGGGAGCTGTTTTTT | CASSLTGTNTGELFF
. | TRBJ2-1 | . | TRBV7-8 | TGTGCCAGCAGCTTAGGGGTCAGTTCCTCCTACAATGAGCAGTTCTTC | CASSLGVSSSYNEQFF
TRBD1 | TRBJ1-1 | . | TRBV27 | TGTGCCAGCAGTTTACGGCCCTTAACAGGGGATGAAGCTTTCTTT | CASSLRPLTGDEAFF
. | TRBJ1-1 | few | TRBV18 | TGTGCCAGCTCCCTCTCGGTGACTGAAGCTTTCTTT | CASSLSVTEAFF
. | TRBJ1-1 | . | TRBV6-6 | TGTGCCAGCAGTTTGGCAGGGGTGGGGGACACTGAAGCTTTCTTT | CASSLAGVGDTEAFF
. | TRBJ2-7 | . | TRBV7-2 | TGTGCCAGCAGCCTCGGGACTGGCTACGAGCAGTACTTC | CASSLGTGYEQYF
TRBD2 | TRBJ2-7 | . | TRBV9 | TGTGCCAGCAGCGCCGGGGGGGATAGCCCCTACGAGCAGTACTTC | CASSAGGDSPYEQYF
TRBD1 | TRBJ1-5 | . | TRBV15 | TGTGCCACCAGCAGTTTTGACAGGGGTAGTCAGCCCCAGCATTTT | CATSSFDRGSQPQHF
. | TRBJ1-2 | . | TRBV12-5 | TGTGCTAGTGCCTTGATGGGGAAGCTCTTTCGGAGTGGCTACACCTTC | CASALMGKLFRSGYTF
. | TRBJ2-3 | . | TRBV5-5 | TGTGCCAGCAGGCGGGGGGGGACAGGGGCAGATACGCAGTATTTT | CASRRGGTGADTQYF
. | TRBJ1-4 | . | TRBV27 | TGTGCCAGCAGTTTCGGCAGGGGTAATGAAAAACTGTTTTTT | CASSFGRGNEKLFF
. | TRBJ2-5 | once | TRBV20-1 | TGCAGTGCTAGAATGGGGGAGACCCAGTACTTC | CSARMGETQYF
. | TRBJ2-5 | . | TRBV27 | TGTGCCAGCAGTTTCGGGGCGACCCGAGAGACCCAGTACTTC | CASSFGATRETQYF
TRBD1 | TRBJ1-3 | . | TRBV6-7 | TGTGCCAAAAGACATCCGACAGGGCTGAGTAGAAACACCATATATTTT | CAKRHPTGLSRNTIYF
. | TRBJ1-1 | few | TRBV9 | TGTGCCAGCAGCCCCCGGGGGTCGGTGAACACTGAAGCTTTCTTT | CASSPRGSVNTEAFF